The clone carrying this TCR beta chain appeared a single time. The target antigen is unknown. This specimen comes from a study of T cell responses to AZD1222 COVID-19 vaccine. Overall study findings and caveats: Donors were chiefly white British, with a greater number of females, and clonal diversity was perhaps underestimated. Vaccine-related CD4 TCRs covered spike, predominating at 160-218 and 743-854. The breadth and depth of Spike-specific TCRs increased once two AZD1222 doses had been given.

TCRdb keeps only in-frame clones here, not all; method: immunoSEQ multiplex PCR. The data show around 150,000 clones, with roughly 94% seen just once and approximately 0.69% held by the top ten. This sequence originates from an adult in good health. The starting material was peripheral blood, obtained on day 0 of AZD1222 vaccination.

The CDR3 here is CASSLSRGIQYF. The CDR3 DNA follows: TGCGCCAGCAGCCTTAGCCGGGGAATTCAGTACTTC. This sequence joins TRBV4-1 and TRBJ2-4, with D perhaps TRBD2 (5 bases). V was pared by 4 bases and J by 10 bases, with 11 bases between. The CDR3 sequence is 12 residues long. CDR1 is MGHRA and CDR2 is YSYEKL in the germline V gene.